The 21 T cell receptor beta chains below were found in one sample sequenced in a study of siplizumab effects on memory and regulatory T cells. Here immunoSEQ multiplex PCR was the method, and the copy in TCRdb shows in-frame clones only, minus some. The profile shows fewer than 100,000 clones, about 94% of them singletons. The sequenced material came from non-Treg CD4+ T cells sorted from blood. These receptor sequences come from a human donor in good health.

The chain joins TRBV2 to TRBJ2-7, with 8 positions matching TRBD1. V was pared by 7 bases and J by 2 bases, with 7 bases of the junction left unmatched. The CDR3 extends over 14 amino acids. The germline CDR1 and CDR2 sequences are SNHLY and FYNNEI. The CDR3 is CASTKQGVTYEQYF. Here the CDR3 DNA reads TGTGCCAGCACAAAACAGGGGGTCACCTACGAGCAGTACTTC.

A single count supports this clone. The rearrangement uses TRBV6-1 and TRBJ2-7; D unresolved. CDR3 length equals 13 residues. V shed 2 bases and J shed 6 bases, with 11 bases lying between them. From germline, CDR1 is MNHNS and CDR2 SASEGT. CDR3: CASSETQMTEQYF. CDR3 sequence (DNA): TGTGCCAGCAGTGAAACACAGATGACCGAGCAGTACTTC.

This chain uses TRBV5-1 with TRBJ2-3, with 14 bases lining up with TRBD2. There are 15 residues in the CDR3. Germline CDR1 and CDR2: SGHRS and YFSETQ. J was trimmed by 7 bases and V by 4 bases; bases with no gene match: 5. The CDR3: CASSPGLAGVNTQYF. The DNA of the CDR3 is TGCGCCAGCAGCCCGGGACTAGCGGGAGTGAATACGCAGTATTTT.

J is TRBJ2-1 and V is TRBV29-1; TRBD2 agrees at 10 bases. The CDR3 runs to 18 residues. Germline V CDR1 and CDR2: SQVTM, ANQGSEA. Trimming at V came to 0 bases and at J to 0 bases, leaving 8 bases not matched to a gene. The CDR3 DNA reads TGCAGCGTTGAAGATGCGCTAGCGGGAGCGAGCTCCTACAATGAGCAGTTCTTC. Translated: CSVEDALAGASSYNEQFF.

Here the CDR3 DNA reads TGTGCCATCAGCCCCGCTTTGGGAGCTAACTATGGCTACACCTTC. Translated: CAISPALGANYGYTF. This sequence joins TRBV10-3 and TRBJ1-2, with D hard to call. Germline CDR1 ENHRY, CDR2 SYGVKD. The length of the CDR3 is 15 residues. Trimming removed 6 bases at V and 0 bases at J, with 14 bases between.

The chain joins TRBV7-8 to TRBJ2-5; D is uncertain. Between the trimmed V and J ends, which lost 1 base and 4 bases, there was a span of 7 bases. The CDR3 spans 13 residues. Germline CDR1 SGHVS, CDR2 FQNEAQ. The DNA for the CDR3 is TGTGCCAGCAGCTTAGACAGTTCAGAGACCCAGTACTTC. Its protein product is CASSLDSSETQYF. Full variable domain (rest looked up from reference TRBV7-8 and TRBJ2-5): GAGVSQSPRYKVAKRGQDVALRCDPISGHVSLFWYQQALGQGPEFLTYFQNEAQLDKSGLPSDRFFAERPEGSVSTLKIQRTQQEDSAVYLCASSLDSSETQYFGPGTRLLVL.

The rearrangement uses TRBV19 and TRBJ1-5; D might be TRBD1 (5 bases). CDR3 length: 15 amino acids. Trimming removed 2 bases from V and 2 bases from J, with 10 bases in between. CDR1 LNHDA and CDR2 SQIVND come from the germline V gene (reference sequence). CDR3 DNA: TGTGCCAGTAGTATACAGGGACGGGGCAATCAGCCCCAGCATTTT. Its protein product is CASSIQGRGNQPQHF. Together with reference TRBV19 and TRBJ1-5, the CDR3 gives the full variable domain: DGGITQSPKYLFRKEGQNVTLSCEQNLNHDAMYWYRQDPGQGLRLIYYSQIVNDFQKGDIAEGYSVSREKKESFPLTVTSAQKNPTAFYLCASSIQGRGNQPQHFGDGTRLSIL.

V gene TRBV30 combines with J gene TRBJ2-3; D is perhaps TRBD2 (7 bases). V shed 3 bases and J shed 15 bases, with 19 bases lying between them. The CDR3 is 12 residues long. Germline CDR1 and CDR2: GTSNPN and SVGIG (reference sequence). CDR3 protein: CAWSPKREGGYF. The CDR3 bases are TGTGCCTGGAGCCCTAAGAGGGAGGGGGGTTATTTT.

The CDR3 coding sequence is TGTGCCAGCAGTGAGGAGGTTGTCGGAAACACCATATATTTT. Its protein product is CASSEEVVGNTIYF. The chain has TRBV25-1 and TRBJ1-3; D is undetermined. Germline lookup yields CDR1 MGHDK and CDR2 SYGVNS. The CDR3 length is 14 residues. V lost 3 bases, J lost 4 bases, and 10 bases lay in between.

CDR3: CSARTDNEQFF. CDR3 DNA: TGCAGTGCCAGGACGGACAATGAGCAGTTCTTC. V gene TRBV20-1 combines with J gene TRBJ2-1, with D unresolved. The CDR3 spans 11 residues. With 6 bases removed from V and 5 bases from J, the gap between germline ends came to 8 bases. Germline V gene data show CDR1 as DFQATT and CDR2 as SNEGSKA (reference sequence).

The chain combines TRBV5-1 with TRBJ2-3, with D tentatively TRBD1 (5 bases). The length of the CDR3 is 15 residues. Germline CDR1 is SGHRS and CDR2 is YFSETQ. Trimming removed 1 base from V and 1 base from J, with 10 bases in between. The CDR3 protein is CASSLPAGRTDTQYF. CDR3 in DNA: TGCGCCAGCAGCTTGCCGGCAGGGCGCACAGATACGCAGTATTTT.

This chain connects TRBV6-5 to TRBJ1-3, with 7 bases identical to TRBD1. With 4 bases clipped from V and 7 bases from J, the junction kept 7 bases outside the gene matches. This CDR3 is built from 14 residues. Germline values: CDR1 MNHEY, CDR2 SVGAGI. CDR3 protein: CASSSRTGWNTIYF. The CDR3 bases are TGTGCCAGCAGTTCCCGGACAGGCTGGAACACCATATATTTT.

J is TRBJ2-7 and V is TRBV5-1; 7 bases fit TRBD1. The CDR3 covers 16 residues. Germline V gene sequence: CDR1 SGHRS, CDR2 YFSETQ. Losses at the gene ends were 4 bases for V and 5 bases for J; bases not matched to a gene: 15. CDR3 coding DNA: TGCGCCAGCAGCCTACACCCTCAGGGGGATATCGACGAGCAGTACTTC. This encodes CASSLHPQGDIDEQYF.

This clone was counted between two and nine times. This chain uses TRBV7-2 with TRBJ1-1; D uncertain. The V gene lost 1 base and the J gene lost 11 bases, with 14 bases spanning the gap. There are 13 residues in the CDR3. Germline V gene data show CDR1 as SGHTA and CDR2 as FQGNSA. The CDR3 loop reads CASSLDGDAGAFF. The CDR3, as DNA: TGTGCCAGCAGCTTAGACGGGGATGCTGGGGCTTTCTTT.

This rearrangement joins TRBV19 to TRBJ2-7; 9 nucleotides agree with TRBD1. Germline values: CDR1 LNHDA, CDR2 SQIVND (reference sequence). The V and J ends lost 5 bases and 3 bases, in that order; junction bases with no gene match: 8. The CDR3 extends over 15 amino acids. The CDR3 loop is CASSSRDRVDYEQYF. The CDR3 coding sequence is TGTGCCAGTAGTTCTCGGGACAGGGTGGACTACGAGCAGTACTTC.

The chain carries TRBV6-1 and TRBJ2-1, with D uncertain. CDR3 length: 11 residues. Germline CDR1 MNHNS, CDR2 SASEGT. Trimming cost V 7 bases and J 8 bases, with 9 bases left between them. CDR3 DNA: TGTGCCAGCACCCCCCGGGATGAGCAGTTCTTC. Amino acid sequence: CASTPRDEQFF.

Points on this clone: This sample includes further DNA sequences coding for the same CDR3. J is TRBJ2-7 and V is TRBV4-1, with TRBD1 as a possible D gene (5 bases). This CDR3 has 12 amino acids. Looked up from germline, CDR1 is MGHRA and CDR2 is YSYEKL. V dropped 1 base and J dropped 5 bases, with 6 bases sitting between them. Here the CDR3 DNA reads TGCGCCAGCAGCCAAGTAGGGGACGAGCAGTACTTC. As protein: CASSQVGDEQYF.

As regards this clone: Other DNA variants within this sample encode the same CDR3. J is TRBJ2-7 and V is TRBV30, with 7 nucleotides matching TRBD2. The germline gives CDR1 GTSNPN, CDR2 SVGIG (reference sequence). The CDR3 covers 13 residues. The V and J ends lost 2 bases and 6 bases, in that order; junction bases with no gene match: 7. CDR3 nucleotide sequence: TGTGCCTGGAGTCGTCGGGGGGTGGGCGAGCAGTACTTC. This translates into CAWSRRGVGEQYF.

The genes are TRBV5-1 and TRBJ1-1; D remains unclear. Looked up from germline, CDR1 is SGHRS and CDR2 is YFSETQ. The CDR3 is 17 amino acids. Trimming cost V 4 bases and J 0 bases, with 19 bases left between them. For the CDR3, the DNA is TGCGCCAGCAGCGGCGGACGGACGGTCGGAGTGAACACTGAAGCTTTCTTT. It encodes CASSGGRTVGVNTEAFF.

The chain has TRBV2 and TRBJ2-1; perhaps TRBD1 as D (6 bases). The germline CDR1 and CDR2 sequences are SNHLY and FYNNEI. The CDR3 runs to 13 residues. V dropped 6 bases and J dropped 3 bases, with 9 bases sitting between them. CDR3 bases: TGTGCCAGCAGGGAGGACAGCTACAATGAGCAGTTCTTC. Translation gives CASREDSYNEQFF.

V usage is TRBV6-5 and J usage is TRBJ1-1; D unresolved. The CDR3 contains 15 residues. V was clipped by 0 bases and J by 0 bases, with 8 bases between them. Germline V gene sequence: CDR1 MNHEY, CDR2 SVGAGI. CDR3 DNA: TGTGCCAGCAGTTACTCTCCCGCTCTGAACACTGAAGCTTTCTTT. It specifies CASSYSPALNTEAFF.